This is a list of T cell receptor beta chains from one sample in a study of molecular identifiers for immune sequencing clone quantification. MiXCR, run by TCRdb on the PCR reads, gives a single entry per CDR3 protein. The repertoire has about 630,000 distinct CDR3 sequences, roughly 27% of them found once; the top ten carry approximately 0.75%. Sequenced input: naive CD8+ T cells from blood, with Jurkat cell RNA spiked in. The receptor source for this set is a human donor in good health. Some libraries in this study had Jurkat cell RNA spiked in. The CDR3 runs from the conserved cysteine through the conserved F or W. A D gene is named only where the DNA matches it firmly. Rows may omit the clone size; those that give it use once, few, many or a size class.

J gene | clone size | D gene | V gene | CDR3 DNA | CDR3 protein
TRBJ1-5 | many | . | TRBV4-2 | TGTGCCAGCAGCCATGAGGTCGATCAGCCCCAGCATTTT | CASSHEVDQPQHF
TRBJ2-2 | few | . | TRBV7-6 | TGTGCCAGCAGCTCACGGACAGTCGTCGCCGGGGAGCTGTTTTTT | CASSSRTVVAGELFF
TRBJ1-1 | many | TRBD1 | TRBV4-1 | TGCGCCAGCAGCCAATTCGGACAGGGGGGAAACACTGAAGCTTTCTTT | CASSQFGQGGNTEAFF
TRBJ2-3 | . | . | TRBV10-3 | TGTGCCATCAGTGAATTCTCGACCGGAGGTACTAGCACAGATACGCAGTATTTT | CAISEFSTGGTSTDTQYF
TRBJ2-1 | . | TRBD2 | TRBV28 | TGTGCCAGCAGTCCCCTGGGGGTGACTAGCGGGAATGAGCAGTTCTTC | CASSPLGVTSGNEQFF
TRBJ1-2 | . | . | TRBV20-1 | TGCAGTGCTAGAGGAGGAGGGAGCTATGGCTACACCTTC | CSARGGGSYGYTF
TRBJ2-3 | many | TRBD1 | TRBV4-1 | TGCGCCAGCAGCCTTTCAGGACAGGGGCTCACAGATACGCAGTATTTT | CASSLSGQGLTDTQYF
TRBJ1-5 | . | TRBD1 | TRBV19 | TGTGCCAGTAGTACCGGGAGCAGGGGGCGTCAGCCCCAGCATTTT | CASSTGSRGRQPQHF
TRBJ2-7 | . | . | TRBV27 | TGTGCCAGCAGTTTGGTGACAGATGGGTCCCACGAGCAGTACTTC | CASSLVTDGSHEQYF
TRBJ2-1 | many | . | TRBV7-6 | TGTGCCAGCAGCTTAAATAACGGTCCAGAGCAGTTCTTC | CASSLNNGPEQFF
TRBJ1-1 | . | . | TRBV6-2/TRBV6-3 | TGTGCCAGCAGTTACGCAGGGGTAGCTTTCTTT | CASSYAGVAFF
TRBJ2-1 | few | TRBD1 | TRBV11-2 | TGTGCCAGCAGCTCGGGACAGGTGATCTACAATGAGCAGTTCTTC | CASSSGQVIYNEQFF
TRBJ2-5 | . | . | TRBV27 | TGTGCCAGCAGTTTTTCCCCCGTACTCCAAGAGATCCAGTACTTC | CASSFSPVLQEIQYF
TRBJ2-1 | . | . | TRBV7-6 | TGTGCCAGCAGCCGGACCACGGTCAAAGACAATGAGCAGTTCTTC | CASSRTTVKDNEQFF
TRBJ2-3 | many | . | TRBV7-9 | TGTGCCAGCAGCTTATTCGGCACAGATACGCAGTATTTT | CASSLFGTDTQYF
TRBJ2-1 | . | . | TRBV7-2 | TGTGCCAGCAGCTTAGCTCTAACGGGAACCAATGGGCAGTTCTTC | CASSLALTGTNGQFF
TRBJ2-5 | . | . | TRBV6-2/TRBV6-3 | TGTGCCAGCAGTTACTACTTGGACAACCAAGAGACCCAGTACTTC | CASSYYLDNQETQYF
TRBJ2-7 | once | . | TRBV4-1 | TGCGCCAGCAGCAGCCGACAGTGGAATAAGCAGTACTTC | CASSSRQWNKQYF
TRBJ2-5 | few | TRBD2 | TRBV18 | TGTGCCAGCTCACCAGAAGCTCTACACGGACTAGCGGCCGCTCAAGAGACCCAGTACTTC | CASSPEALHGLAAAQETQYF
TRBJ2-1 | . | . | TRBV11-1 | TGTGCCAGCAGCTTAGGGAAAAACTACTACAATGAGCAGTTCTTC | CASSLGKNYYNEQFF
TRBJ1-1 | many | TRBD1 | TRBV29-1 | TGCAGCGGGGCCAGGGACAGAGAAGCTTTCTTT | CSGARDREAFF
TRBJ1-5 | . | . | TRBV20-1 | TGCAGTGCTCCCCCACTGGTTTGGATTTTTGCGCCCCAGCATTTT | CSAPPLVWIFAPQHF
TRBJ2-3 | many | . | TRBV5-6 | TGTGCCAGCAGCTTGTTTCCAGCGGTTTCAACAGAGGATACGCAGTATTTT | CASSLFPAVSTEDTQYF
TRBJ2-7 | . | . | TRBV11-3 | TGTGCCAGCAGCTTAGGGACCATTCCCGAGCAGTACTTC | CASSLGTIPEQYF
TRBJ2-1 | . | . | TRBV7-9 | TGTGCCAGCAGCTCCATCGACGCTTACAATGAGCAGTTCTTC | CASSSIDAYNEQFF
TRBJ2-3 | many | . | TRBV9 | TGTGCCAGCAGCCCCCAGGGGGGGCCGAGCACAGATACGCAGTATTTT | CASSPQGGPSTDTQYF
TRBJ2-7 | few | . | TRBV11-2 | TGTGCCAGCAGCTTAGTGCGGGGAGACCGCGAGCAGTACTTC | CASSLVRGDREQYF
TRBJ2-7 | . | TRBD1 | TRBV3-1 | TGTGCCAGCAGCCGACGGGGACAGGGGGCCCTCGAGCAGTACTTC | CASSRRGQGALEQYF